This entry concerns a single TCR beta chain. Its cognate antigen is unknown. The donors formed part of the roughly 120-subject validation cohort, distinct from the roughly 730-subject first cohort. This specimen comes from a study of cytomegalovirus exposure and HLA in healthy donors. Profiling relied on immunoSEQ multiplex PCR, and the TCRdb table lists in-frame clones only, not all of them. The table includes fewer than 70,000 clones, approximately 96% detected once. V lost 2 bases and J 5 bases, leaving 16 bases between the germline ends. CDR3 length: 15 residues. Germline CDR1 SGHRS, CDR2 YFSETQ. Findings and limits, study-wide: Listed as cytomegalovirus-associated were 150 to 200 TCR beta chains. In vitro work confirmed that three CMV-associated chains recognize CMV antigens. The study found most TCR sequences rare, yet found some public TCRs in many donors.

Sample: PBMCs. The receptor's source is a man aged 18-30 years in good health and CMV-seronegative. This chain links TRBV5-1 with TRBJ1-1; maybe TRBD1 (6 bases). The CDR3 is CASSFGTLDGTEAFF. Here the CDR3 DNA reads TGCGCCAGCAGCTTTGGGACACTAGATGGGACTGAAGCTTTCTTT.